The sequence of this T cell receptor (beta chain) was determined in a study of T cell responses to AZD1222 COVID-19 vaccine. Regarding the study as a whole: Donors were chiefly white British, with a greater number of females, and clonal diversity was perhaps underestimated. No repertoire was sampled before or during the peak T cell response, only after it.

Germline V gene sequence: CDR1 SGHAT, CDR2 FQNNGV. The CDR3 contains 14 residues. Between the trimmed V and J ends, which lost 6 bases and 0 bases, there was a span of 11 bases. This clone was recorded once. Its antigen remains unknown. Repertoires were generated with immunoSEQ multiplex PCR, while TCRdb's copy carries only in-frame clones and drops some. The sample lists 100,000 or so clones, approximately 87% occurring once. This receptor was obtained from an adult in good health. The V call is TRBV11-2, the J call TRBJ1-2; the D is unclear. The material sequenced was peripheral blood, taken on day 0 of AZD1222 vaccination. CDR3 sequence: CASRQSTTNYGYTF. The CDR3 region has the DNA TGTGCCAGCAGGCAGTCAACCACTAACTATGGCTACACCTTC.